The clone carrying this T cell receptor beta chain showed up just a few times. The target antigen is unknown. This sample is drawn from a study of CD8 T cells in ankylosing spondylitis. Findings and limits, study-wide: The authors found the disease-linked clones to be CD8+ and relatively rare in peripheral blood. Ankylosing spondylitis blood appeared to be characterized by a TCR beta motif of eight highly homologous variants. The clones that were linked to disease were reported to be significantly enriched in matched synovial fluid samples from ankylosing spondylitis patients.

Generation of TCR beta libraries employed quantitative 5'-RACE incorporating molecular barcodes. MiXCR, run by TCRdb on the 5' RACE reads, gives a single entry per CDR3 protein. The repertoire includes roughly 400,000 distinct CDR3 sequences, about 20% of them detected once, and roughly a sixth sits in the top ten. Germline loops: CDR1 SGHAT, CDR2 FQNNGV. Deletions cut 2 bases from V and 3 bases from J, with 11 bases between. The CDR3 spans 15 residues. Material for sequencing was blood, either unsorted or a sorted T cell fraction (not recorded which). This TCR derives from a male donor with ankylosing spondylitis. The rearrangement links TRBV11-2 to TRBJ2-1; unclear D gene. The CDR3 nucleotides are TGTGCCAGCAGCTTAAACATCCGACTCTACAATGAGCAGTTCTTC. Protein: CASSLNIRLYNEQFF.